Sequencing of this T cell receptor beta chain was carried out in a study of blood T cell repertoires in COVID-19. About the study: Spain, Italy and the United States supplied samples that represented acute and convalescent COVID-19.

Across about two dozen US areas, participants ranged in age from about 18 to 100 years. The study assigned cohorts using participant-reported clinical history. Profiled with immunoSEQ multiplex PCR; TCRdb holds only in-frame clones, not every one. The table records around 140,000 clones, about 89% of them present only once. V was shortened by 5 bases and J by 2 bases, with 16 bases between the two germline ends. The CDR3 covers 16 residues. Germline CDR1 is SGHAT and CDR2 is FQNNGV. The receptor comes from a man in his sixties who had recovered from COVID-19. The V gene is TRBV11-2, the J gene TRBJ1-3, with D maybe TRBD1 (6 bases). The sample comprised PBMCs or T cells enriched from blood (not recorded which). CDR3 nucleotide sequence: TGTGCCAGCAGCCCTCTTACAGGGCTTGCTGGAAACACCATATATTTT. Its translation: CASSPLTGLAGNTIYF.